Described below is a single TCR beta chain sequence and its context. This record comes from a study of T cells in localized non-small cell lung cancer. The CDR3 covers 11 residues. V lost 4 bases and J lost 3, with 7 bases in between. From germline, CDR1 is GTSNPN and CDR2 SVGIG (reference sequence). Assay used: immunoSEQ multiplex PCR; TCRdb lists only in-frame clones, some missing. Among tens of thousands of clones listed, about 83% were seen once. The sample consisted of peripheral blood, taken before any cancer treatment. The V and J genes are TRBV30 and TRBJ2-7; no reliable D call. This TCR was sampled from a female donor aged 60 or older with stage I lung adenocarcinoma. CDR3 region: CAWIKNYEQYF. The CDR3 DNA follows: TGTGCCTGGATCAAAAACTACGAGCAGTACTTC.